The source of this TCR beta chain is a study of control samples from healthy donors and cancer patients. TCRdb's copy holds only in-frame clones and misses some; the assay was immunoSEQ multiplex PCR. Here the sample spans over 200,000 clones, almost 85% being singletons. This CDR3 has 13 residues. V dropped 3 bases and J dropped 11 bases, with 16 bases sitting between them. Germline-derived CDR1 and CDR2 are KGHSH and LQKENI. This clonotype originated in a woman aged 55-69 years with lung cancer. The chain links TRBV18 to TRBJ1-1; a possible D gene is TRBD1 (6 bases). Sequenced input: PBMCs. The CDR3 region is CASSPITGDKAFF. CDR3 bases: TGTGCCAGCTCACCTATCACGGGGGACAAGGCTTTCTTT.